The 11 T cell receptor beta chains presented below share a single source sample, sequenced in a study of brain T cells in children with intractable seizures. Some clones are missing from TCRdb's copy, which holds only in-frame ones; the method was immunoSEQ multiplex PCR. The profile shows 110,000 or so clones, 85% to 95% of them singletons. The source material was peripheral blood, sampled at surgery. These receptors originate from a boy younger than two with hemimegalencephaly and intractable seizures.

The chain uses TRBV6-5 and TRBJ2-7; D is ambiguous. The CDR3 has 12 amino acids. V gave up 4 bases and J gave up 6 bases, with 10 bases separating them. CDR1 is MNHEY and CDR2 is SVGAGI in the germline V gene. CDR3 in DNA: TGTGCCAGCAGTTCGAGTTTCTCCGAGCAGTACTTC. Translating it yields CASSSSFSEQYF.

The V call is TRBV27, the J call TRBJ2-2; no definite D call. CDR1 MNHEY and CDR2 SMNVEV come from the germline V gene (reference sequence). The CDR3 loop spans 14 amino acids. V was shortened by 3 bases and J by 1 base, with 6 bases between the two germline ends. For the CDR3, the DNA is TGTGCCAGCAGTTTTTTACAGAACACCGGGGAGCTGTTTTTT. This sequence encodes CASSFLQNTGELFF.

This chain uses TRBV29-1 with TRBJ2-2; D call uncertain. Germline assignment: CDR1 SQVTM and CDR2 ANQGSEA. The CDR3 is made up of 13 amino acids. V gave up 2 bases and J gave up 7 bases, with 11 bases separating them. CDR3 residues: CSVELVIDGELFF. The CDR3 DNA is TGCAGCGTTGAACTAGTTATCGACGGGGAGCTGTTTTTT.

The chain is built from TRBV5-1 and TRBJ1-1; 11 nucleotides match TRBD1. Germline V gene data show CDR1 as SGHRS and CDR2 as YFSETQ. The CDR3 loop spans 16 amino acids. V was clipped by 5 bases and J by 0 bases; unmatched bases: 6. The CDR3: CASRADRGLMNTEAFF. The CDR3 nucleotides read TGCGCCAGCAGGGCGGACAGGGGGCTGATGAACACTGAAGCTTTCTTT.

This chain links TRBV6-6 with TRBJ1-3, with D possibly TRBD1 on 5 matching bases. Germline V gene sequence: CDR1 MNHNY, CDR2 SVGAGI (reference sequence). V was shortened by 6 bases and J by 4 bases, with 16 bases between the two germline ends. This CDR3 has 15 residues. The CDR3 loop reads CASSNPGGVGNTIYF. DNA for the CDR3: TGTGCCAGCAGCAACCCCGGGGGAGTAGGAAACACCATATATTTT.

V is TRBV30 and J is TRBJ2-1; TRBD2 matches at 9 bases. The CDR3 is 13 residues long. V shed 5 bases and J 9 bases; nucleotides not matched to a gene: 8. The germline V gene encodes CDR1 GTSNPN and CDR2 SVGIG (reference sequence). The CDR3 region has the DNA TGTGCCTGGGATGGACTAGCGTCCGGTGAGCAGTTCTTC. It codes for CAWDGLASGEQFF.

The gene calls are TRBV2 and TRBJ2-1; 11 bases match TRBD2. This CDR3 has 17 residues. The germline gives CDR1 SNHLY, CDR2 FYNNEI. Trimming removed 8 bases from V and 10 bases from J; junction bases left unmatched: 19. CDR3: CASPKSLAGEGEVEQFF. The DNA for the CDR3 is TGTGCCAGCCCCAAGTCACTAGCGGGAGAGGGGGAGGTGGAGCAGTTCTTC.

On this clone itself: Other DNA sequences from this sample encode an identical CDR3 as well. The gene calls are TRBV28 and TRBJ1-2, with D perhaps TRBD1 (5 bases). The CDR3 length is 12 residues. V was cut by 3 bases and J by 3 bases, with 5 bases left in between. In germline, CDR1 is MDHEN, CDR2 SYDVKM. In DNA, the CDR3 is TGTGCCAGCAGTTTCAGGGACTATGGCTACACCTTC. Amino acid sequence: CASSFRDYGYTF.

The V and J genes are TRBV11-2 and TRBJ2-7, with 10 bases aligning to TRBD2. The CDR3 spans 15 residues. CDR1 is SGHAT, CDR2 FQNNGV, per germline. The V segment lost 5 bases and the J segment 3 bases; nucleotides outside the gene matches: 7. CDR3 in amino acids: CASSPSGLADYEQYF. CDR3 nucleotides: TGTGCCAGCAGCCCCTCCGGACTAGCGGACTACGAGCAGTACTTC.

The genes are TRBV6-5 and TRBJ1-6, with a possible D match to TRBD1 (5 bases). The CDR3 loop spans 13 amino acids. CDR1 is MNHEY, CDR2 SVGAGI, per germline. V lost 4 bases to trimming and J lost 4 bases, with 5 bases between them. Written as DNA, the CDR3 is TGTGCCAGCAGTTCAGGGTATAATTCACCCCTCCACTTT. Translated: CASSSGYNSPLHF.

The CDR3 spells CASSPNGRSYNEQFF. Written as DNA, the CDR3 is TGTGCCAGCAGCCCCAACGGGAGGTCCTACAATGAGCAGTTCTTC. V is TRBV3-1 (or the pseudogene TRBV3-2) and J is TRBJ2-1; 7 bases agree with TRBD2. Looked up from germline, CDR1 is LGHDT and CDR2 is YNNKEL (reference sequence). The CDR3 has 15 residues. The V segment lost 4 bases and the J segment 1 base; nucleotides outside the gene matches: 4.